This TCR beta chain is from a study of beta chain features in type 1 diabetes. Study as a whole: On cell yields, gender and age, patients and healthy donors were similar.

Stem cell-like memory, regulatory, central memory and naive CD4+ cells were sorted via CD45RO/CCR7/CD25/CD127/CD95/CD27. Expressed TCRB transcripts were sequenced because the entire RNA isolate underwent reverse transcription. Profiling relied on immunoSEQ multiplex PCR, and the TCRdb table lists in-frame clones only, not all of them. Here the sample spans nearly 250,000 clones, roughly 13% being singletons. The CDR3 loop spans 17 amino acids. J gave up 1 base and V 3 bases, and 10 bases lay outside the gene matches. Germline values: CDR1 SEHNR, CDR2 FQNEAQ (reference sequence). This sequence joins TRBV7-9 and TRBJ2-3, with 7 bases fitting TRBD2. Source material: naive CD4+ T cells from blood. The TCR was taken from a middle-aged woman in good health. CDR3: CASSFRKGLVGTDTQYF. The CDR3 DNA reads as TGTGCCAGCAGCTTCAGAAAAGGACTAGTTGGCACAGATACGCAGTATTTT. Full variable domain (rest looked up from reference TRBV7-9 and TRBJ2-3): DTGVSQNPRHKITKRGQNVTFRCDPISEHNRLYWYRQTLGQGPEFLTYFQNEAQLEKSRLLSDRFSAERPKGSFSTLEIQRTEQGDSAMYLCASSFRKGLVGTDTQYFGPGTRLTVL.